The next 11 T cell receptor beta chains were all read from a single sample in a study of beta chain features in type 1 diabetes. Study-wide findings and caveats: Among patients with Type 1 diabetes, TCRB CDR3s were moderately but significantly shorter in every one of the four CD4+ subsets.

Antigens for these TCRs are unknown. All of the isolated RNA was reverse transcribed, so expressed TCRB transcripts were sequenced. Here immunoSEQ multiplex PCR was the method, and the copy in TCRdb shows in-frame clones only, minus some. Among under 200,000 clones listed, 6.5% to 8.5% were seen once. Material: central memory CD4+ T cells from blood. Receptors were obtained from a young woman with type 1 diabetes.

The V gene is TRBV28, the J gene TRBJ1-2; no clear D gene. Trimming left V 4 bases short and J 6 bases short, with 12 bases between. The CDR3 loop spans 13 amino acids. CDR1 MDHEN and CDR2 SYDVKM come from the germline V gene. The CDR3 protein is CASSSGQEDGYTF. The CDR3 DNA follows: TGTGCCAGCAGTTCTGGCCAGGAGGATGGCTACACCTTC.

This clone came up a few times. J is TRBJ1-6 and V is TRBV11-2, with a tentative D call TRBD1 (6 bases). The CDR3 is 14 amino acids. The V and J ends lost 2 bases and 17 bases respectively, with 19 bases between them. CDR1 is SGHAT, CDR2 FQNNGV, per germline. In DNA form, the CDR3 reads TGTGCCAGCAGCTTAAGCCAGGGGCAATCTGGCGTCCACTTT. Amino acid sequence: CASSLSQGQSGVHF.

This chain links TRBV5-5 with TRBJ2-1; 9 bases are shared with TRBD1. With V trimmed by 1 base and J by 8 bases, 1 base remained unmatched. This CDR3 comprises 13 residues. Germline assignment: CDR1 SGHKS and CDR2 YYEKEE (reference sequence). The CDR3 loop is CASSLTGGHEQFF. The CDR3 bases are TGTGCCAGCAGCTTGACAGGGGGCCATGAGCAGTTCTTC.

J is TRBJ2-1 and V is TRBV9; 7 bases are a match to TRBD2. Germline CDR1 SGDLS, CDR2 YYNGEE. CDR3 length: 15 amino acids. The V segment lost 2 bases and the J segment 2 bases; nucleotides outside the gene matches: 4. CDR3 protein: CASSVGLVAYNEQFF. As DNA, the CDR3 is TGTGCCAGCAGCGTTGGACTAGTGGCCTACAATGAGCAGTTCTTC.

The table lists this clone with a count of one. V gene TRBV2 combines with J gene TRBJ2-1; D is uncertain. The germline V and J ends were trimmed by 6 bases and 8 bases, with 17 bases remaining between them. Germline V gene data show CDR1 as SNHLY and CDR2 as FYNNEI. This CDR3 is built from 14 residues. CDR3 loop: CASSLAVVWDEQFF. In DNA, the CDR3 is TGTGCCAGCAGCTTAGCCGTAGTATGGGATGAGCAGTTCTTC. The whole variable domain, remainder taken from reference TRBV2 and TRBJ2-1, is EPEVTQTPSHQVTQMGQEVILRCVPISNHLYFYWYRQILGQKVEFLVSFYNNEISEKSEIFDDQFSVERPDGSNFTLKIRSTKLEDSAMYFCASSLAVVWDEQFFGPGTRLTVL.

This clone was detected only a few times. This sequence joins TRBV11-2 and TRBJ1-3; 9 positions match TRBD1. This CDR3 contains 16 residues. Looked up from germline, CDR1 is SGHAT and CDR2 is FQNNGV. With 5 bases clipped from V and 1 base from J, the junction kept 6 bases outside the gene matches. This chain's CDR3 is CASSPGQGGSGNTIYF. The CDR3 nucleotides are TGTGCCAGCAGCCCGGGACAGGGTGGGTCTGGAAACACCATATATTTT.

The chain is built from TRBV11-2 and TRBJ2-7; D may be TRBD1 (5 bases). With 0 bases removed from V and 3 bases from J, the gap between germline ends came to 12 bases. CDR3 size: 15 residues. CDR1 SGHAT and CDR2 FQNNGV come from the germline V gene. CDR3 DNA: TGTGCCAGCAGCTTAGATCCAGGGCCAAGCTACGAGCAGTACTTC. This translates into CASSLDPGPSYEQYF.

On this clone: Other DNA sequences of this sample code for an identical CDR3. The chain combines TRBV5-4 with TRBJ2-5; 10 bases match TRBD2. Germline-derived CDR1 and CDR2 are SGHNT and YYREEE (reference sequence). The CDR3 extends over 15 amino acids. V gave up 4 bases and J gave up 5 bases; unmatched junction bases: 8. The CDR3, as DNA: TGTGCCAGCAGCCTACGACTAGCGGGTGGGGAGACCCAGTACTTC. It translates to CASSLRLAGGETQYF.

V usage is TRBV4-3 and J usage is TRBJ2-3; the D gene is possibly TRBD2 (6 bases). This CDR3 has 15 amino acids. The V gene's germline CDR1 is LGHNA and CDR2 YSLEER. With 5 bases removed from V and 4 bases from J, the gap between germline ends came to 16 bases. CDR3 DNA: TGCGCCAGCAGCTCAAGGGGTGCGGGGTCAGATACGCAGTATTTT. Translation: CASSSRGAGSDTQYF.

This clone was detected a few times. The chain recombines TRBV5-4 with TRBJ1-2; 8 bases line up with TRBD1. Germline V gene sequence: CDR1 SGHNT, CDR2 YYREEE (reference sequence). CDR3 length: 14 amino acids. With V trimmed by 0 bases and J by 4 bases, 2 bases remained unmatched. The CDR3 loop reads CASSLGGQVYGYTF. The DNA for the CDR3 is TGTGCCAGCAGCTTGGGGGGACAGGTCTATGGCTACACCTTC.

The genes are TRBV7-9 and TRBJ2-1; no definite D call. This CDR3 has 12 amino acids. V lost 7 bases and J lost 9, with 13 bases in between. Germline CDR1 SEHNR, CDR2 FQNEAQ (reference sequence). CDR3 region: CASTDKVSEQFF. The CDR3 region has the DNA TGTGCCAGCACCGATAAAGTGAGTGAGCAGTTCTTC.